These 11 T cell receptor beta chains came from one sample sequenced in a study of early T cells in non-severe SARS-CoV-2 infection. One entry per CDR3 protein, called by TCRdb with MiXCR from the 5' RACE reads. The table lists about 22,000 distinct CDR3 sequences, 4% of them singletons. Sequences were obtained from whole blood. These receptors came from an adult who was a healthcare worker with PCR-confirmed SARS-CoV-2 infection or an uninfected control (not recorded which).

This clonotype occurred a few times. The chain carries TRBV6-2 or TRBV6-3 and TRBJ2-7, with 7 bases matching TRBD2. With V trimmed by 6 bases and J by 8 bases, 13 bases remained unmatched. CDR1 MNHEY and CDR2 SVGEGT come from the germline V gene. The CDR3 loop spans 14 amino acids. DNA for the CDR3: TGTGCCAGCAGCCACCTACGGACTAGTGGGAAGCAGTACTTC. Translating it yields CASSHLRTSGKQYF.

This chain connects TRBV20-1 to TRBJ2-7; D possibly corresponds to TRBD1 (6 bases). The CDR3 has 16 amino acids. The V gene's germline CDR1 is DFQATT and CDR2 SNEGSKA (reference sequence). Between the trimmed V and J ends, which lost 0 bases and 7 bases, there was a span of 22 bases. This CDR3 is CSARDRPGANPGEQYF. Written as DNA, the CDR3 is TGCAGTGCTAGAGATCGTCCAGGGGCGAACCCCGGGGAGCAGTACTTC.

The chain employs TRBV20-1 and TRBJ2-3; weak D call: TRBD2 (6 bases). Germline V gives CDR1 DFQATT, CDR2 SNEGSKA (reference sequence). This CDR3 spans 16 amino acids. V was trimmed by 1 base and J by 2 bases, leaving 16 bases between them. DNA of the CDR3: TGCAGTGCTAGAGTGTCTGCGGGGCCTACCACAGATACGCAGTATTTT. Its protein is CSARVSAGPTTDTQYF.

This clonotype has at least ten counts. The chain is built from TRBV6-5 and TRBJ1-1; 8 bases are shared with TRBD1. Germline-derived CDR1 and CDR2 are MNHEY and SVGAGI. This CDR3 has 13 amino acids. V shed 2 bases and J 8 bases; nucleotides not matched to a gene: 4. CDR3 protein: CASSYRTGREAFF. The DNA of the CDR3 is TGTGCCAGCAGTTACCGGACAGGGCGGGAAGCTTTCTTT.

This clonotype is categorized as medium-sized. V and J are TRBV4-3 and TRBJ1-2; D is uncertain. Deletions cut 0 bases from V and 4 bases from J, with 12 bases between. The CDR3 contains 15 residues. CDR1 is LGHNA, CDR2 YSLEER, per germline. The CDR3 loop reads CASSQDVSSIYGYTF. CDR3 sequence (DNA): TGCGCCAGCAGCCAAGATGTCTCGTCCATCTATGGCTACACCTTC.

This clonotype appeared many times. The J gene is TRBJ2-3, the V gene TRBV11-2; 8 bases are shared with TRBD2. Trimming cost V 2 bases and J 2 bases; bases outside gene matches: 6. This CDR3 has 16 residues. Per the germline V gene, CDR1 is SGHAT and CDR2 is FQNNGV. The CDR3 DNA follows: TGTGCCAGCAGCTTATACCCAGCGGGGGACACAGATACGCAGTATTTT. Its translation: CASSLYPAGDTDTQYF.

This clonotype was counted only a few times. The V and J genes are TRBV18 and TRBJ2-1; a weak D match, TRBD1 (5 bases). Germline loops: CDR1 KGHSH, CDR2 LQKENI. Trimming removed 0 bases from V and 6 bases from J, with 9 bases in between. This CDR3 comprises 14 residues. The CDR3 DNA follows: TGTGCCAGCTCACCACCGGGGCGCCGCAATGAGCAGTTCTTC. It is translated as CASSPPGRRNEQFF.

This clonotype showed up many times. This chain joins TRBV4-3 and TRBJ2-1; D may be TRBD1 (6 bases). Trimming stripped 0 bases from V and 0 bases from J, with 12 bases between. Looked up from germline, CDR1 is LGHNA and CDR2 is YSLEER. The CDR3 length is 17 residues. The CDR3 sequence: CASSQDPGASSYNEQFF. For the CDR3, the DNA is TGCGCCAGCAGCCAAGATCCAGGGGCAAGCTCCTACAATGAGCAGTTCTTC.

This clonotype came up many times. The chain couples TRBV29-1 to TRBJ2-2, with D possibly matching TRBD1 (5 bases). Trimming took 4 bases from V and 6 from J, leaving 12 bases between them. Germline V gene lookup returns CDR1 SQVTM and CDR2 ANQGSEA. The CDR3 consists of 13 residues. The CDR3 here is CSVGIGAPGELFF. The CDR3 DNA is TGCAGCGTTGGAATAGGGGCGCCCGGGGAGCTGTTTTTT.

This clonotype has ten or more counts. The chain recombines TRBV7-9 with TRBJ1-4; D unresolved. V was trimmed by 5 bases and J by 0 bases, leaving 13 bases between them. The CDR3 sequence is 16 residues long. Germline CDR1 is SEHNR and CDR2 is FQNEAQ (reference sequence). In nucleotides, the CDR3 is TGTGCCAGCAGCCAATACGACATTGCAACTAATGAAAAACTGTTTTTT. It is translated as CASSQYDIATNEKLFF.

This clonotype was counted ten times or more. The rearrangement links TRBV20-1 to TRBJ2-4; the D is unclear. Trimming left V 5 bases short and J 0 bases short, with 8 bases between. The CDR3 spans 13 residues. Per germline, CDR1 DFQATT and CDR2 SNEGSKA (reference sequence). Written as DNA, the CDR3 is TGCAGTGCTCTACCCCTAGCCAAAAACATTCAGTACTTC. This sequence encodes CSALPLAKNIQYF.